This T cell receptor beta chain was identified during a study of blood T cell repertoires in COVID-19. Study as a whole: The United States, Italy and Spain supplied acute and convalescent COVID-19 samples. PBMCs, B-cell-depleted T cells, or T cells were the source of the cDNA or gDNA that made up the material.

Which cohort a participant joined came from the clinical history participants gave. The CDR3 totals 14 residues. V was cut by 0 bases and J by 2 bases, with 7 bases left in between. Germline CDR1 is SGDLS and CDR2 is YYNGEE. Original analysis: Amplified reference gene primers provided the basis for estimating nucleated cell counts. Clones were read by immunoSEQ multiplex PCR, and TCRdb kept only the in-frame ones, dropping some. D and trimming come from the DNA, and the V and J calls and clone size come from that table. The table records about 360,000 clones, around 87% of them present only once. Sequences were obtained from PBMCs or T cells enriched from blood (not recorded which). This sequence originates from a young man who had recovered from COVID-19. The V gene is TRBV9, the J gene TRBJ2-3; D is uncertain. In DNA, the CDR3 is TGTGCCAGCAGCGTAGAGCTTCACACAGATACGCAGTATTTT. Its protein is CASSVELHTDTQYF.